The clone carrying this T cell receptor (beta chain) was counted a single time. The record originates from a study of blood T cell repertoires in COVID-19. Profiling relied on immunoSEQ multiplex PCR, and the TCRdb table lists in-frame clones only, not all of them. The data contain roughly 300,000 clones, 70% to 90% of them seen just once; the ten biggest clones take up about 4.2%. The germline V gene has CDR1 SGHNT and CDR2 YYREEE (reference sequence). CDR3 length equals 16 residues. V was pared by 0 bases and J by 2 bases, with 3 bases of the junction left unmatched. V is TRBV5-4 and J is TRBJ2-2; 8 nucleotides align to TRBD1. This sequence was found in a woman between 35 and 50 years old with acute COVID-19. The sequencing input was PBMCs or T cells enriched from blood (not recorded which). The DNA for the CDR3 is TGTGCCAGCAGCTTGGGCGGGACAGGAAACACCGGGGAGCTGTTTTTT. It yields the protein CASSLGGTGNTGELFF.